This TCR beta chain derives from a study of PD-1 blockade in classical Hodgkin lymphoma. V shed 6 bases and J shed 8 bases, with 18 bases lying between them. Per germline, CDR1 MGHDK and CDR2 SYGVNS. This CDR3 is built from 14 residues. Generated by immunoSEQ multiplex PCR, the TCRdb table keeps only in-frame clones and is missing some. Of around 25,000 clones in the sample, more than 80% are singletons; the top ten hold 2.4%. Time point in this sample: cycle 4 day 1 (C4D1), after less than seven weeks of nivolumab. All patients relapsed after autologous stem cell transplantation, and brentuximab vedotin exposure varied. The authors purified CD4+ T cells from thawed PBMCs by magnetic negative selection. As to this clone: The target antigen is unknown.

Findings and caveats of the study: Among the patients, those starting nivolumab under 1 year after ASCT were excluded. Newly diagnosed and completely responding patients shared comparable baseline diversity. By C4D1 there was a significant rise in CD4+ TCR diversity but not in CD8+ TCR diversity.

This clonotype originated in a human donor with classical Hodgkin lymphoma. This rearrangement joins TRBV25-1 to TRBJ2-3; D uncertain. The source was CD4+ T cells from blood, collected before the fourth cycle of nivolumab. CDR3 nucleotide sequence: TGTGCCAGCAGCCGACCGGAAGGGCCAGGTACGCAGTATTTT. Amino acids: CASSRPEGPGTQYF.